Each of the 25 T cell receptor beta chains below was sequenced from the same sample in a study of OX40 agonist ivuxolimab in advanced cancers. Generated by immunoSEQ multiplex PCR, the TCRdb table keeps only in-frame clones and is missing some. The data show fewer than 100,000 clones, with 87% seen just once and about 0.5% held by the top ten. This specimen was CD4+ or CD8+ T cells sorted from blood, taken in a trial of the OX40 agonist ivuxolimab. These TCRs come from an adult with an advanced solid tumor such as melanoma, head and neck, liver or kidney cancer.

The J gene is TRBJ2-3, the V gene TRBV7-9, with D maybe TRBD2 (5 bases). The germline V gene has CDR1 SEHNR and CDR2 FQNEAQ (reference sequence). This CDR3 is built from 11 residues. The V gene lost 7 bases and the J gene lost 10 bases, with 12 bases spanning the gap. CDR3 coding DNA: TGTGCCAGCACGGACTTTTCGGCGCAGTATTTT. Its translation is CASTDFSAQYF. The variable domain in full, with the rest retrieved from reference TRBV7-9 and TRBJ2-3, is DTGVSQNPRHKITKRGQNVTFRCDPISEHNRLYWYRQTLGQGPEFLTYFQNEAQLEKSRLLSDRFSAERPKGSFSTLEIQRTEQGDSAMYLCASTDFSAQYFGPGTRLTVL.

Written as DNA, the CDR3 is TGTGCCATCAGGGAGGGAGCCCGGGGTGGCTACACCTTC. Translated: CAIREGARGGYTF. This rearrangement joins TRBV10-3 to TRBJ1-2; D ambiguous. This CDR3 spans 13 amino acids. From germline, CDR1 is ENHRY and CDR2 SYGVKD. Trimming removed 6 bases from V and 7 bases from J, with 15 bases in between.

V gene TRBV19 combines with J gene TRBJ2-3; 8 nucleotides match TRBD1. CDR3 length: 16 residues. Germline trimming cut 3 bases from V and 2 bases from J; bases unmatched to any gene: 7. Germline CDR1 and CDR2: LNHDA and SQIVND (reference sequence). The CDR3 sequence is CASSIGWGQATDTQYF. CDR3 in DNA: TGTGCCAGTAGTATTGGCTGGGGACAGGCCACAGATACGCAGTATTTT.

This clone was counted only a few times. For the CDR3, the DNA is TGTGCCAGCAGCTTAGAAGGACAGGAAGAGGAGCAGTACTTC. Translation gives CASSLEGQEEEQYF. This chain connects TRBV11-3 to TRBJ2-7, with TRBD1 matching over 7 bases. Trimming took 0 bases from V and 7 from J; bases not matched to a gene: 6. CDR1 and CDR2 (germline): SGHNT, YENEEA. CDR3 length: 14 residues. Filled out from reference TRBV11-3 and TRBJ2-7, the complete variable domain reads EAGVVQSPRYKIIEKKQPVAFWCNPISGHNTLYWYLQNLGQGPELLIRYENEEAVDDSQLPKDRFSAERLKGVDSTLKIQPAELGDSAVYLCASSLEGQEEEQYFGPGTRLTVT.

CDR3 sequence: CASTGGGANEQFF. The DNA for the CDR3 is TGTGCCAGCACGGGTGGGGGGGCTAATGAGCAGTTCTTC. The rearrangement links TRBV6-5 to TRBJ2-1; TRBD2 might be the D (7 bases). CDR3 length equals 13 residues. V dropped 7 bases and J dropped 7 bases, with 14 bases sitting between them. Germline V lookup: CDR1 MNHEY, CDR2 SVGAGI.

The chain has TRBV11-2 and TRBJ2-7, with D possibly TRBD2 on 6 matching bases. Per germline, CDR1 SGHAT and CDR2 FQNNGV. This CDR3 contains 15 residues. With 3 bases removed from V and 9 bases from J, the gap between germline ends came to 21 bases. The CDR3 sequence: CASSLEGGELFGQYF. The CDR3 nucleotides read TGTGCCAGCAGCTTGGAGGGAGGTGAGCTTTTCGGGCAGTACTTC.

V is TRBV7-2 and J is TRBJ2-2; 11 bases are shared with TRBD2. This CDR3 contains 16 residues. Looked up from germline, CDR1 is SGHTA and CDR2 is FQGNSA. J lost 1 base, V lost 3 bases, and 1 base had no gene match. The CDR3 is CASSFTSGGNTGELFF. CDR3 DNA sequence: TGTGCCAGCAGCTTTACTAGCGGGGGGAACACCGGGGAGCTGTTTTTT.

This rearrangement joins TRBV7-2 to TRBJ2-3; 11 bases line up with TRBD2. This CDR3 contains 15 residues. Losses at the gene ends were 5 bases for V and 2 bases for J; bases not matched to a gene: 3. The germline gives CDR1 SGHTA, CDR2 FQGNSA. CDR3 coding DNA: TGTGCCAGCAGCCCGGGACTAGCGGTCACAGATACGCAGTATTTT. This codes for CASSPGLAVTDTQYF.

The chain uses TRBV20-1 and TRBJ1-2, with 7 bases lining up with TRBD1. CDR3 length: 11 amino acids. Per germline, CDR1 DFQATT and CDR2 SNEGSKA (reference sequence). Trimming took 1 base from V and 9 from J; bases not matched to a gene: 2. The CDR3 is CSARGDSSYTF. DNA for the CDR3: TGCAGTGCTAGAGGGGACAGTAGCTACACCTTC.

CDR3 sequence reads: CASRVSMNTEAFF. In DNA, the CDR3 is TGTGCCAGCAGGGTATCTATGAACACTGAAGCTTTCTTT. The V gene is TRBV11-2, the J gene TRBJ1-1; D is ambiguous. Germline CDR1 reads SGHAT; CDR2 reads FQNNGV. This CDR3 contains 13 residues. Trimming stripped 6 bases from V and 0 bases from J, with 8 bases between.

The chain employs TRBV28 and TRBJ1-2; weak D call: TRBD1 (5 bases). The CDR3 spans 14 residues. Per the germline V gene, CDR1 is MDHEN and CDR2 is SYDVKM. V was trimmed by 5 bases and J by 4 bases, leaving 14 bases between them. The chain's CDR3 is CASSQGGGTYGYTF. Here the CDR3 DNA reads TGTGCCAGCAGTCAGGGAGGAGGGACCTATGGCTACACCTTC.

The chain combines TRBV18 with TRBJ1-5; TRBD1 might be the D (6 bases). CDR1 KGHSH and CDR2 LQKENI come from the germline V gene. V lost 2 bases and J lost 5, with 16 bases in between. This CDR3 contains 16 residues. CDR3 in amino acids: CASSPTGGGLDQPQHF. CDR3 in DNA: TGTGCCAGCTCACCAACCGGGGGCGGTTTGGATCAGCCCCAGCATTTT.

The gene calls are TRBV2 and TRBJ1-4; D unresolved. Germline values: CDR1 SNHLY, CDR2 FYNNEI. This CDR3 contains 15 residues. Trimming cost V 7 bases and J 0 bases, with 12 bases left between them. CDR3 DNA sequence: TGTGCCAGCATCCTTAAAGAGGCAACTAATGAAAAACTGTTTTTT. Its translation: CASILKEATNEKLFF.

The chain has TRBV2 and TRBJ2-5; maybe TRBD2 (5 bases). The CDR3 covers 13 residues. Trimming removed 6 bases at V and 5 bases at J, with 13 bases between. From germline, CDR1 is SNHLY and CDR2 FYNNEI. CDR3 region: CASSYSWEETQYF. In DNA, the CDR3 is TGTGCCAGCAGCTATAGCTGGGAGGAGACCCAGTACTTC.

The DNA for the CDR3 is TGTGCCAGCAGCTTCCGACAGGAACTGTTTTTT. As protein: CASSFRQELFF. This sequence joins TRBV7-9 and TRBJ1-4; tentatively, D is TRBD1 (6 bases). This CDR3 spans 11 amino acids. V was trimmed by 3 bases and J by 12 bases, leaving 8 bases between them. Germline CDR1 and CDR2: SEHNR and FQNEAQ (reference sequence).

The rearrangement uses TRBV4-3 and TRBJ2-7; D is undetermined. The CDR3 is 13 amino acids. Germline loops: CDR1 LGHNA, CDR2 YSLEER. V was shortened by 1 base and J by 0 bases, with 4 bases between the two germline ends. The CDR3 here is CASSQGDSYEQYF. CDR3 coding DNA: TGCGCCAGCAGCCAAGGGGACTCCTACGAGCAGTACTTC.

This clone was seen once. The chain joins TRBV15 to TRBJ2-7; tentatively, D is TRBD1 (5 bases). In germline, CDR1 is LNHNV, CDR2 YYDKDF (reference sequence). This CDR3 has 14 amino acids. V lost 6 bases and J 7 bases, leaving 19 bases between the germline ends. The CDR3 sequence: CATSRDSSAGEQYF. The CDR3 region has the DNA TGTGCCACCAGTCGCGACAGCTCAGCTGGTGAGCAGTACTTC.

The rearrangement links TRBV15 to TRBJ1-1, with D perhaps TRBD1 (5 bases). Germline CDR1 is LNHNV and CDR2 is YYDKDF (reference sequence). The CDR3 sequence is 13 residues long. The V end lost 5 bases, the J end lost 6 bases, and 13 bases lay between the germline ends. The CDR3 region has the DNA TGTGCCACCAGCCCCAGGGTTAGCGCTGAAGCTTTCTTT. Translated: CATSPRVSAEAFF. Using reference TRBV15 and TRBJ1-1 for the parts outside the CDR3, the full variable domain is DAMVIQNPRYQVTQFGKPVTLSCSQTLNHNVMYWYQQKSSQAPKLLFHYYDKDFNNEADTPDNFQSRRPNTSFCFLDIRSPGLGDTAMYLCATSPRVSAEAFFGQGTRLTVV.

The chain carries TRBV5-5 and TRBJ2-1; 7 nucleotides agree with TRBD2. Germline trimming cut 4 bases from V and 6 bases from J; bases unmatched to any gene: 10. CDR3 length: 15 residues. CDR1 SGHKS and CDR2 YYEKEE come from the germline V gene (reference sequence). The CDR3 sequence is CASSPWAGEANEQFF. CDR3 bases: TGTGCCAGCAGCCCCTGGGCGGGGGAGGCCAATGAGCAGTTCTTC.

This clone appeared a few times. The chain has TRBV19 and TRBJ1-2, with D uncertain. Between the trimmed V and J ends, which lost 0 bases and 7 bases, there was a span of 6 bases. The CDR3 spans 12 residues. Germline assignment: CDR1 LNHDA and CDR2 SQIVND (reference sequence). Here the CDR3 DNA reads TGTGCCAGTAGTATAGATAGTACTGGCTACACCTTC. Translation gives CASSIDSTGYTF.

The rearrangement links TRBV6-1 to TRBJ1-6; the D gene is possibly TRBD1 (5 bases). The CDR3 extends over 13 amino acids. CDR1 is MNHNS and CDR2 is SASEGT in the germline V gene. V gave up 3 bases and J gave up 10 bases, with 10 bases separating them. The CDR3 DNA is TGTGCCAGCAGTGACCAGGGCAAATCACCCCTCCACTTT. This gives the protein CASSDQGKSPLHF.

The chain joins TRBV5-5 to TRBJ2-7; 7 nucleotides match TRBD1. With V trimmed by 2 bases and J by 3 bases, 5 bases remained unmatched. CDR1 and CDR2 (germline): SGHKS, YYEKEE (reference sequence). The CDR3 contains 14 residues. DNA of the CDR3: TGTGCCAGCAGCTTCGCAGGGGACAGCTACGAGCAGTACTTC. It translates to CASSFAGDSYEQYF.

This chain links TRBV9 with TRBJ2-2; tentatively, D is TRBD2 (7 bases). CDR1 is SGDLS, CDR2 YYNGEE, per germline. The CDR3 contains 16 residues. Trimming cost V 4 bases and J 4 bases, with 17 bases left between them. The CDR3 sequence is CASSSRGGGSTGELFF. The CDR3 bases are TGTGCCAGCAGCTCGCGCGGCGGGGGCTCCACCGGGGAGCTGTTTTTT.

The chain recombines TRBV11-2 with TRBJ2-5; TRBD2 might be the D (5 bases). Germline CDR1 is SGHAT and CDR2 is FQNNGV. The CDR3 spans 15 residues. The V gene lost 6 bases and the J gene lost 5 bases, with 19 bases spanning the gap. CDR3 sequence (DNA): TGTGCCAGCAGTCTCAACAGCCTCCCGGGGGAGACCCAGTACTTC. This sequence encodes CASSLNSLPGETQYF.

Turning to this clone: Other DNA sequences in this sample translate to the same CDR3. The J gene is TRBJ2-1, the V gene TRBV7-3, with D perhaps matching TRBD1 or TRBD2 (5 bases each). Between the trimmed V and J ends, which lost 2 bases and 2 bases, there was a span of 7 bases. The CDR3 is made up of 14 amino acids. CDR1 and CDR2 from the germline V gene are SGHTA and FQGTGA. The CDR3 coding sequence is TGTGCCAGCAGCTTAGGGGGAACCTACAATGAGCAGTTCTTC. It codes for CASSLGGTYNEQFF.